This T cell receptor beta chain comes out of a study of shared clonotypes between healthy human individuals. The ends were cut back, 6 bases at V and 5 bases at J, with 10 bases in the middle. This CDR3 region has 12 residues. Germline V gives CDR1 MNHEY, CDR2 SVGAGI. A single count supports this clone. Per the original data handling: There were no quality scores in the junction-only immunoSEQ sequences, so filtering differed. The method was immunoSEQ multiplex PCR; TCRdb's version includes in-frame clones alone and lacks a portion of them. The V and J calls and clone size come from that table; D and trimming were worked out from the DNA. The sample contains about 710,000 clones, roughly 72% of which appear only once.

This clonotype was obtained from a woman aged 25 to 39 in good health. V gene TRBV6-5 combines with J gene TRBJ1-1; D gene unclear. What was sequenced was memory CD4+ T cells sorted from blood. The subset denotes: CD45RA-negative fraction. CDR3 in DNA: TGTGCCAGCAGCCAATACGGTACTGAAGCTTTCTTT. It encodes CASSQYGTEAFF.